This T cell receptor (beta chain) came from a study of OX40 agonist ivuxolimab in advanced cancers. V gave up 0 bases and J gave up 1 base, with 13 bases separating them. Per germline, CDR1 SGHVS and CDR2 FNYEAQ. The CDR3 has 16 amino acids. TCRdb's table, derived via immunoSEQ multiplex PCR, lists solely in-frame clones and lacks some. The table records 25,000 to 30,000 clones, roughly four fifths of them present only once. Material: CD4+ or CD8+ T cells sorted from blood, obtained in a trial of the OX40 agonist ivuxolimab. The chain links TRBV7-6 to TRBJ2-7, with a possible D match to TRBD2 (6 bases). This receptor was taken from an adult with an advanced solid tumor such as melanoma, head and neck, liver or kidney cancer. CDR3 in amino acids: CASSLAEGVWSYEQYF. As DNA, the CDR3 is TGTGCCAGCAGCTTAGCGGAGGGTGTTTGGTCCTACGAGCAGTACTTC.